What follows is one TCR beta chain and its context. Its antigen is unidentified. The germline gene is not matched at one end of the junction; a read error may be the cause. The CDR3 runs 20 residues. Germline V lookup: CDR1 SGHAT, CDR2 FQDESV (reference sequence). Only healthy Caucasians were enrolled as donors. The data are from a study of identical twins. Findings and limits, study-wide: Abundant beta clonotypes from cord blood had fewer insertions, unlike memory repertoires, which showed none. The same donors were not followed; conclusions instead depended on cross-sectional statistical analysis. For zero-insertion analyses, partial confounding could come from invariant MAIT and iNKT cells.

MiXCR was run by TCRdb on the 5' RACE reads, yielding one entry per CDR3 protein. The data show about 210,000 distinct CDR3 sequences, less than 9.5% seen once. The chain uses TRBV11-1 and TRBJ2-7, with a weak D call TRBD2 (6 bases). The TCR sequence derives from a young woman in good health. The sample comprised memory (CD45RO+) T cells sorted from blood. CDR3 DNA: TGTGCCAGCAGCTTAGCATTGAGTCGTTCGAACGGGAGTGTAGGCTACGCGCAGTACTTC. As protein: CASSLALSRSNGSVGYAQYF. Based on the CDR3 plus reference TRBV11-1 and TRBJ2-7, the full variable domain is EAEVAQSPRYKITEKSQAVAFWCDPISGHATLYWYRQILGQGPELLVQFQDESVVDDSQLPKDRFSAERLKGVDSTLKIQPAELGDSAMYLCASSLALSRSNGSVGYAQYFGPGTRLTVT.